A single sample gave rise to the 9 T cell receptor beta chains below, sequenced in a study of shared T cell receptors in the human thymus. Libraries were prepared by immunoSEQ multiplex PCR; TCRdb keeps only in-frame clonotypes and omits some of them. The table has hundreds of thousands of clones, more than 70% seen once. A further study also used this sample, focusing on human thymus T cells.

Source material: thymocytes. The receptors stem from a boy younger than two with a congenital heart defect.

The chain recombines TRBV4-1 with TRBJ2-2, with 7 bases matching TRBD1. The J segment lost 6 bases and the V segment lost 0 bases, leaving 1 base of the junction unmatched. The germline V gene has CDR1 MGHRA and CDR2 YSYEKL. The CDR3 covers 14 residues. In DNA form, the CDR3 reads TGCGCCAGCAGCCAAGATCAGGGGGCCGGGGAGCTGTTTTTT. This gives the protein CASSQDQGAGELFF.

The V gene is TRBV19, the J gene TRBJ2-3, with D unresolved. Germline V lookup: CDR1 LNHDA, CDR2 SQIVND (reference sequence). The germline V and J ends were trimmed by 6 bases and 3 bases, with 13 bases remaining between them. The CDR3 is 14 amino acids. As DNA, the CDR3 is TGTGCCAGTAGGGTCGAAGCGCATACAGATACGCAGTATTTT. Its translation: CASRVEAHTDTQYF.

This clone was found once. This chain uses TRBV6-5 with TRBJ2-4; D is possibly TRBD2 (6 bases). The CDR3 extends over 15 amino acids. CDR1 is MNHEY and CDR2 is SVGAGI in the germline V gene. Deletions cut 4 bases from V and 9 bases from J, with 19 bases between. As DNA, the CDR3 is TGTGCCAGCAGTTCATCCCCTCTCGGGGGTAGCATTCAGTACTTC. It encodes CASSSSPLGGSIQYF.

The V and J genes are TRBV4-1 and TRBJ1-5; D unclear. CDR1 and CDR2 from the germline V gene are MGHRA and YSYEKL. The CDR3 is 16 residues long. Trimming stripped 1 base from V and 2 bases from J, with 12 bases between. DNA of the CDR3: TGCGCCAGCAGCCAAGGTAGAAGGGAGGGCAATCAGCCCCAGCATTTT. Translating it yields CASSQGRREGNQPQHF.

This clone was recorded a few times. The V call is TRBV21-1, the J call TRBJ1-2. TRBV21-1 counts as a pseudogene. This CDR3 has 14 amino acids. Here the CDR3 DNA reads TGTGCCAGCAGCAAACGTACTACGGGTTATGGCTACACCTTC. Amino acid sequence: CASSKRTTGYGYTF.

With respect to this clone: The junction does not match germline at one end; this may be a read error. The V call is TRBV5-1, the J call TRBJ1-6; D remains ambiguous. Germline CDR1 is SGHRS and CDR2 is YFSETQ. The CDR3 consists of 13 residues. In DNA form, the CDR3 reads TGCGCCAGCAGCTTGGACTATAATTCCCCCCTCCACTTT. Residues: CASSLDYNSPLHF.

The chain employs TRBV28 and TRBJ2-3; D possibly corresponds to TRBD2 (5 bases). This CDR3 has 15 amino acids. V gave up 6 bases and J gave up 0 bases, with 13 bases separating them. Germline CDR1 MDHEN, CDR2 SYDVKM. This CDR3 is CASSPVGASTDTQYF. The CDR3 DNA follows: TGTGCCAGCAGCCCCGTGGGAGCTAGCACAGATACGCAGTATTTT.

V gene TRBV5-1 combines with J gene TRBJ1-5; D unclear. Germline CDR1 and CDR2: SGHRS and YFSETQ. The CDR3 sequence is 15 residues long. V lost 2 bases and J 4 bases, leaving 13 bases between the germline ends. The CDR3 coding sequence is TGCGCCAGCAGCTTACATCCGGGGTCAAATCAGCCCCAGCATTTT. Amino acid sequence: CASSLHPGSNQPQHF.

The CDR3 DNA reads as TGTGCCAGCAGTGGGGAGACCACAGATACGCAGTATTTT. This gives the protein CASSGETTDTQYF. The chain uses TRBV2 and TRBJ2-3, with a tentative D call TRBD2 (5 bases). Germline CDR1 and CDR2: SNHLY and FYNNEI. V was cut by 4 bases and J by 2 bases, with 7 bases left in between. The CDR3 is 13 amino acids.